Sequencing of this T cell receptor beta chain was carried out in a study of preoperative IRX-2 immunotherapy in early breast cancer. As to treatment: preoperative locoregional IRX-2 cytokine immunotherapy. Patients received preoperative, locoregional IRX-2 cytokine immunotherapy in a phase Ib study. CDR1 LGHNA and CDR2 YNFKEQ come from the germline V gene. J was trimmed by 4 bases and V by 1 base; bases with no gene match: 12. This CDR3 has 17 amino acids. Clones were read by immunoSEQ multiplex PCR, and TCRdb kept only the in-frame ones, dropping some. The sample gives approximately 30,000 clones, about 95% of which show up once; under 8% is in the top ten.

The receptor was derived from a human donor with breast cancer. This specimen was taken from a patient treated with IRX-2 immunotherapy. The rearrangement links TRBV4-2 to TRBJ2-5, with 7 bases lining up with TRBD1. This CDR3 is CASSQVPHRGVGETQYF. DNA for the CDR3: TGTGCCAGCAGCCAAGTTCCGCACAGGGGAGTGGGAGAGACCCAGTACTTC.